The rows below give T cell receptor beta chains drawn from one sample of a study of neoadjuvant anti-PD-1 for oral cavity cancer. TCRdb's table, derived via immunoSEQ multiplex PCR, lists solely in-frame clones and lacks some. The profile shows some 9,800 clones, roughly two thirds of them singletons. The starting material was PBMCs, obtained after nivolumab (anti-PD-1) treatment. The receptors were sampled from a person between 35 and 79 years old with oral cavity squamous cell carcinoma. Each CDR3 is given with its conserved first and last residue. A D gene is named only where the DNA matches it firmly. Some rows mark clone size as missing; the rest say once, few, many or name a class of expanded clone.

length: 13; D: .; V: TRBV10-2; size: .; J: TRBJ2-7; DNA: TGCGCCAGCAGGTCTTCTAGGTCCTACGAGCAGTACTTC; CDR3: CASRSSRSYEQYF
length: 18; D: .; V: TRBV21-1; size: .; J: TRBJ2-2; DNA: TGTGCCAGCAGCCTCGCGGGGGAGGAGCGGGAGTTTACCGGGGAGCTGTTTTTT; CDR3: CASSLAGEEREFTGELFF
length: 14; D: TRBD1; V: TRBV7-2; size: few; J: TRBJ1-6; DNA: TGTGCCAGCAGCTACGGACAGGCTAATTCACCCCTCCACTTT; CDR3: CASSYGQANSPLHF
length: 15; D: TRBD1; V: TRBV18; size: .; J: TRBJ2-2; DNA: TGTGCCAGCTCACCAGGGGGACAGACTACCGGGGAGCTGTTTTTT; CDR3: CASSPGGQTTGELFF
length: 16; D: .; V: TRBV14; size: .; J: TRBJ2-2; DNA: TGTGCCAGCAGCCAAATCCGGGGCAGGAACACCGGGGAGCTGTTTTTT; CDR3: CASSQIRGRNTGELFF
length: 15; D: .; V: TRBV9; size: .; J: TRBJ2-5; DNA: TGTGCCAGCAGCTCAAAGGAGCGGCTCGAGAGGACCCAGTACTTC; CDR3: CASSSKERLERTQYF
length: 14; D: .; V: TRBV19; size: .; J: TRBJ1-1; DNA: TGTGCCAGTAGTATAGGGCTATTGAACACTGAAGCTTTCTTT; CDR3: CASSIGLLNTEAFF
length: 15; D: TRBD1; V: TRBV10-1; size: few; J: TRBJ2-2; DNA: TGCGCCAGCAGTGAGTCGAGACAGGGAATCGGGGAGCTGTTTTTT; CDR3: CASSESRQGIGELFF
length: 17; D: TRBD1; V: TRBV5-1; size: few; J: TRBJ2-1; DNA: TGCGCCAGCAGCACTTTGCGACGGGACAGGGGTGCCAATGAGCAGTTCTTC; CDR3: CASSTLRRDRGANEQFF
length: 16; D: TRBD1; V: TRBV6-1; size: .; J: TRBJ1-6; DNA: TGTGCCAGCAGTGTTCGGACAGGCTCCTATAATTCACCCCTCCACTTT; CDR3: CASSVRTGSYNSPLHF
length: 15; D: TRBD1; V: TRBV7-8; size: .; J: TRBJ2-5; DNA: TGTGCCAGCAGCCAACCGGGACAGCTACAAGAGACCCAGTACTTC; CDR3: CASSQPGQLQETQYF
length: 15; D: .; V: TRBV5-1; size: .; J: TRBJ1-1; DNA: TGCGCCAGCAGCTTATACGGGGCTCTGAACACTGAAGCTTTCTTT; CDR3: CASSLYGALNTEAFF
length: 14; D: .; V: TRBV5-6; size: .; J: TRBJ2-7; DNA: TGTGCCAGCAGCTTGGACCGGGTGTCCTACGAGCAGTACTTC; CDR3: CASSLDRVSYEQYF
length: 13; D: .; V: TRBV5-4; size: .; J: TRBJ2-7; DNA: TGTGCCAGCAGCTTGGACTTCGCCTACGAGCAGTACTTC; CDR3: CASSLDFAYEQYF
length: 15; D: .; V: TRBV19; size: .; J: TRBJ1-4; DNA: TGTGCCAGTGGGCAGGGGAGGCTGGCTAATGAAAAACTGTTTTTT; CDR3: CASGQGRLANEKLFF
length: 17; D: TRBD1; V: TRBV2; size: few; J: TRBJ1-5; DNA: TGTGCCAGCTTTGCCGGGACAGGAGGCCGTAGCAATCAGCCCCAGCATTTT; CDR3: CASFAGTGGRSNQPQHF
length: 14; D: .; V: TRBV7-6; size: .; J: TRBJ2-3; DNA: TGTGCCAGCAGCTTTGGACAGAACACAGATACGCAGTATTTT; CDR3: CASSFGQNTDTQYF
length: 14; D: TRBD1; V: TRBV6-5; size: few; J: TRBJ1-2; DNA: TGTGCCAGCAGTGGACAGGGGGTCGGCTATGGCTACACCTTC; CDR3: CASSGQGVGYGYTF
length: 16; D: TRBD2; V: TRBV7-8; size: .; J: TRBJ2-2; DNA: TGTGCCAGCAGCTTAGAGGGAGGGGCCACAACCGGGGAGCTGTTTTTT; CDR3: CASSLEGGATTGELFF
length: 14; D: .; V: TRBV5-4; size: few; J: TRBJ1-5; DNA: TGTGCCAGCAGCGCTGCCGGACAGAATCAGCCCCAGCATTTT; CDR3: CASSAAGQNQPQHF
length: 15; D: .; V: TRBV6-6; size: .; J: TRBJ1-1; DNA: TGTGCCAGCAGTCCTTGGTGGCACTCGAACACTGAAGCTTTCTTT; CDR3: CASSPWWHSNTEAFF
length: 15; D: TRBD2; V: TRBV11-1; size: once; J: TRBJ2-3; DNA: TGTGCCAGCAGCTTAGTTAGTAGCGGGAGCCATACGCAGTATTTT; CDR3: CASSLVSSGSHTQYF
length: 14; D: .; V: TRBV7-9; size: .; J: TRBJ2-7; DNA: TGTGCCAGCAGCTTAGAGATCAGGGGCGCCGAGCAGTACTTC; CDR3: CASSLEIRGAEQYF
length: 11; D: .; V: TRBV20-1; size: .; J: TRBJ1-1; DNA: TGCAGTGCTAGAGCTCCCCCTCAGTCTTTCTTT; CDR3: CSARAPPQSFF
length: 13; D: .; V: TRBV6-5; size: .; J: TRBJ1-2; DNA: TGTGCCAGCAGTCTCCGGGACGGCTATGGCTACACCTTC; CDR3: CASSLRDGYGYTF
length: 13; D: .; V: TRBV5-1; size: .; J: TRBJ2-1; DNA: TGCGCCAGCAGCTTAACAGGGCTCAATGAGCAGTTCTTC; CDR3: CASSLTGLNEQFF
length: 14; D: .; V: TRBV6-5; size: .; J: TRBJ2-2; DNA: TGTGCCAGCAGTCCAGGGTCGTACACCGGGGAGCTGTTTTTT; CDR3: CASSPGSYTGELFF
length: 13; D: TRBD2; V: TRBV6-1; size: .; J: TRBJ2-1; DNA: TGTGCCAGCAGTCGGGAGGGTGGGGGTGAGCAGTTCTTC; CDR3: CASSREGGGEQFF
length: 14; D: .; V: TRBV16; size: few; J: TRBJ2-3; DNA: TGTGCCAGCAGTCGTTACGACATAGGAGATACGCAGTATTTT; CDR3: CASSRYDIGDTQYF
length: 14; D: .; V: TRBV5-5; size: .; J: TRBJ1-1; DNA: TGTGCCAGCAGCTTATTGATCGGCGCGGGAGAAGCTTTCTTT; CDR3: CASSLLIGAGEAFF
length: 17; D: TRBD2; V: TRBV7-2; size: .; J: TRBJ2-7; DNA: TGTGCCAGCAGCACCGGGACTAGCGGGAGGGCCTTAAACGAGCAGTACTTC; CDR3: CASSTGTSGRALNEQYF
length: 15; D: .; V: TRBV4-1; size: .; J: TRBJ1-1; DNA: TGCGCCAGCAGCCAAGAAGTTACCGTGAACACTGAAGCTTTCTTT; CDR3: CASSQEVTVNTEAFF
length: 14; D: .; V: TRBV19; size: .; J: TRBJ2-2; DNA: TGTGCCAGTATGGGGGGCGCGAACACCGGGGAGCTGTTTTTT; CDR3: CASMGGANTGELFF
length: 10; D: .; V: TRBV6-1; size: .; J: TRBJ1-1; DNA: TGTGCCAGCAGTGAAGTGAAGGCTTTCTTT; CDR3: CASSEVKAFF
length: 17; D: .; V: TRBV14; size: .; J: TRBJ1-6; DNA: TGTGCCAGCAGCCGATTACAGGACAGCTCCTATAATTCACCCCTCCACTTT; CDR3: CASSRLQDSSYNSPLHF
length: 15; D: .; V: TRBV5-1; size: .; J: TRBJ2-7; DNA: TGCGCCAGCGCCTCCCGCGAAGGGCGCGCTTCCGAGCAGTACTTC; CDR3: CASASREGRASEQYF
length: 14; D: .; V: TRBV19; size: few; J: TRBJ1-3; DNA: TGTGCCAGTAGTATGGGTCGCCGTGGAAACACCATATATTTT; CDR3: CASSMGRRGNTIYF
length: 12; D: .; V: TRBV7-9; size: .; J: TRBJ2-1; DNA: TGTGCCAGCAGCTTAGCAAGCAATGAGCAGTTCTTC; CDR3: CASSLASNEQFF
length: 14; D: .; V: TRBV2; size: few; J: TRBJ1-2; DNA: TGTGCCAGCAGAAGGGGCGGACTAAACTATGGCTACACCTTC; CDR3: CASRRGGLNYGYTF
length: 13; D: TRBD2; V: TRBV29-1; size: once; J: TRBJ2-1; DNA: TGCAGCGCTGGGGGGAGGGTGTTCAATGAGCAGTTCTTC; CDR3: CSAGGRVFNEQFF
length: 17; D: TRBD1; V: TRBV7-2; size: .; J: TRBJ2-1; DNA: TGTGCCAGCAGCTTATTCCTCAAAGGACAGGGAGGAGATGAGCAGTTCTTC; CDR3: CASSLFLKGQGGDEQFF
length: 17; D: TRBD2; V: TRBV4-1; size: few; J: TRBJ2-2; DNA: TGCGCCAGCAGCCAAGATTCGGCGGGAGCGAACACCGGGGAGCTGTTTTTT; CDR3: CASSQDSAGANTGELFF
length: 12; D: .; V: TRBV10-2; size: few; J: TRBJ1-1; DNA: TGCGCCAGCAGTGAATCAGGTTTAGAAGCTTTCTTT; CDR3: CASSESGLEAFF
length: 14; D: TRBD2; V: TRBV6-6; size: .; J: TRBJ2-7; DNA: TGTGCCAGCAGCAACTCTAGCGGGGGAAGCGAGCAGTACTTC; CDR3: CASSNSSGGSEQYF
length: 13; D: .; V: TRBV7-6; size: .; J: TRBJ2-7; DNA: TGTGCCAGCAGCAAAGGACAGAGCTACGAGCAGTACTTC; CDR3: CASSKGQSYEQYF
length: 13; D: .; V: TRBV5-4; size: few; J: TRBJ1-2; DNA: TGTGCCAGCAGCTCGCCTGTAAACTATGGCTACACCTTC; CDR3: CASSSPVNYGYTF
length: 15; D: .; V: TRBV5-1; size: .; J: TRBJ2-3; DNA: TGCGCCAGCAGCTTGTTGGCCCTACCCCCAGATACGCAGTATTTT; CDR3: CASSLLALPPDTQYF
length: 16; D: .; V: TRBV19; size: .; J: TRBJ1-4; DNA: TGTGCCAGTAGTATAGATGGGAGTGCAACTAATGAAAAACTGTTTTTT; CDR3: CASSIDGSATNEKLFF
length: 16; D: TRBD2; V: TRBV6-1; size: .; J: TRBJ2-1; DNA: TGTGCCAGCAGTGAGACTAGCCAGAGCTCCTACAATGAGCAGTTCTTC; CDR3: CASSETSQSSYNEQFF
length: 13; D: .; V: TRBV5-4; size: .; J: TRBJ2-1; DNA: TGTGCCAGCTATGGGTGGGGGTACAATGAGCAGTTCTTC; CDR3: CASYGWGYNEQFF
length: 13; D: .; V: TRBV5-1; size: .; J: TRBJ2-7; DNA: TGCGCCAGCAGCCGGGACGGACCCTACGAGCAGTACTTC; CDR3: CASSRDGPYEQYF
length: 14; D: .; V: TRBV6-5; size: .; J: TRBJ1-6; DNA: TGTGCCAGCACAAGCGGTAAAGGAAATTCACCCCTCCACTTT; CDR3: CASTSGKGNSPLHF
length: 15; D: .; V: TRBV19; size: few; J: TRBJ1-1; DNA: TGTGCCAGTAGTCCCCAGACAGTTATGAACACTGAAGCTTTCTTT; CDR3: CASSPQTVMNTEAFF
length: 15; D: .; V: TRBV5-1; size: .; J: TRBJ1-6; DNA: TGCGCCAGCAGCTTGGAAGGGGCCAATAATTCACCCCTCCACTTT; CDR3: CASSLEGANNSPLHF
length: 14; D: .; V: TRBV7-9; size: .; J: TRBJ2-1; DNA: TGTGCCAGCAGCCCTAACGTCGGGGGCAATGAGCAGTTCTTC; CDR3: CASSPNVGGNEQFF
length: 13; D: .; V: TRBV5-1; size: .; J: TRBJ2-3; DNA: TGCGCCAGCAGCCCGGGGGGCACAGATACGCAGTATTTT; CDR3: CASSPGGTDTQYF
length: 12; D: TRBD1; V: TRBV29-1; size: few; J: TRBJ1-1; DNA: TGCAGCGTTGGGACAGGGGAAACTGAAGCTTTCTTT; CDR3: CSVGTGETEAFF